These 8 T cell receptor beta chains were sequenced from one sample in a study of blood T cell repertoires in COVID-19. Sequencing was performed with immunoSEQ multiplex PCR; in TCRdb, only in-frame clones are kept and a portion is missing. The table has about 140,000 clones, around 80% seen once; the top ten hold 16%. The sequencing sample was made of peripheral blood. Receptors originate from a man aged 45-60 years with acute or convalescent COVID-19.

V gene TRBV5-1 combines with J gene TRBJ2-5, with D possibly matching TRBD2 (5 bases). Trimming removed 0 bases at V and 5 bases at J, with 11 bases between. The CDR3 is 14 amino acids. In germline, CDR1 is SGHRS, CDR2 YFSETQ. The CDR3 loop reads CASSLEGLWETQYF. The CDR3 DNA is TGCGCCAGCAGCTTGGAAGGACTTTGGGAGACCCAGTACTTC. Variable domain in full (rest from reference TRBV5-1 and TRBJ2-5): KAGVTQTPRYLIKTRGQQVTLSCSPISGHRSVSWYQQTPGQGLQFLFEYFSETQRNKGNFPGRFSGRQFSNSRSEMNVSTLELGDSALYLCASSLEGLWETQYFGPGTRLLVL.

The rearrangement links TRBV19 to TRBJ1-1; 10 positions match TRBD1. V was clipped by 5 bases and J by 8 bases; unmatched bases: 17. CDR3 length equals 17 residues. Germline CDR1 is LNHDA and CDR2 is SQIVND (reference sequence). CDR3: CASSLIRGGQGIGEAFF. The CDR3 DNA reads as TGTGCCAGTAGTCTGATAAGGGGGGGACAGGGGATCGGAGAAGCTTTCTTT.

The chain couples TRBV27 to TRBJ2-1, with 10 nucleotides matching TRBD2. Trimming took 3 bases from V and 9 from J; bases not matched to a gene: 8. The germline CDR1 and CDR2 sequences are MNHEY and SMNVEV (reference sequence). The CDR3 covers 15 residues. The CDR3 region is CASSFGAGGQGEQFF. The CDR3 bases are TGTGCCAGCAGTTTCGGAGCGGGGGGGCAGGGTGAGCAGTTCTTC.

This chain joins TRBV19 and TRBJ2-7; 7 positions match TRBD2. Germline CDR1 is LNHDA and CDR2 is SQIVND (reference sequence). V trimming: 4 bases; J trimming: 2 bases; junction bases outside the gene matches: 5. The CDR3 loop spans 14 amino acids. CDR3 nucleotide sequence: TGTGCCAGTAGTAGGGGACTACCTCCCTACGAGCAGTACTTC. It codes for CASSRGLPPYEQYF. The full variable domain, its missing parts supplied by reference TRBV19 and TRBJ2-7, is DGGITQSPKYLFRKEGQNVTLSCEQNLNHDAMYWYRQDPGQGLRLIYYSQIVNDFQKGDIAEGYSVSREKKESFPLTVTSAQKNPTAFYLCASSRGLPPYEQYFGPGTRLTVT.

The J gene is TRBJ1-2, the V gene TRBV28; maybe TRBD1 (5 bases). This CDR3 comprises 13 residues. V lost 6 bases and J 6 bases, leaving 14 bases between the germline ends. Germline loops: CDR1 MDHEN, CDR2 SYDVKM. The CDR3 region has the DNA TGTGCCAGCAGGTTACCGCAGGGCCATGGCTACACCTTC. Its translation: CASRLPQGHGYTF.

The V and J genes are TRBV15 and TRBJ1-1; TRBD1 aligns across 8 bases. J was trimmed by 1 base and V by 4 bases; bases with no gene match: 5. CDR1 is LNHNV and CDR2 is YYDKDF in the germline V gene (reference sequence). The CDR3 has 15 residues. CDR3 sequence: CATSNSGTGNTEAFF. The CDR3 DNA reads TGTGCCACCAGCAACTCCGGGACAGGGAACACTGAAGCTTTCTTT.

This clone was observed a handful of times. J is TRBJ1-1 and V is TRBV30; no definite D call. The germline CDR1 and CDR2 sequences are GTSNPN and SVGIG (reference sequence). V was trimmed by 0 bases and J by 5 bases, leaving 16 bases between them. The CDR3 loop spans 15 amino acids. For the CDR3, the DNA is TGTGCCTGGAGTGTACGCCAATGGAGGGATACTGAAGCTTTCTTT. Translating it yields CAWSVRQWRDTEAFF.

This clone was picked up one time. The chain combines TRBV6-1 with TRBJ2-7, with 9 bases matching TRBD2. The CDR3 is 16 amino acids. After removal of 2 bases from V and 2 bases from J, the junction contained 7 bases not matched to a gene. CDR1 and CDR2 (germline): MNHNS, SASEGT. The chain's CDR3 is CASSEPATSGPYEQYF. The CDR3 bases are TGTGCCAGCAGTGAACCAGCGACTAGCGGACCCTACGAGCAGTACTTC.